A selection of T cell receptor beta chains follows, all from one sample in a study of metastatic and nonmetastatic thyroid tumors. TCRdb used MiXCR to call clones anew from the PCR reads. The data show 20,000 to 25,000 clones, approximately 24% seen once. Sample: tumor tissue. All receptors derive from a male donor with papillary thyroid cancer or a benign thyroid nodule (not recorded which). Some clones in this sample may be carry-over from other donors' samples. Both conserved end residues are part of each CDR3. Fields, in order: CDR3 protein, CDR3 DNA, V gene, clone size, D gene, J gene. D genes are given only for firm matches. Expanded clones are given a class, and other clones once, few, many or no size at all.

CDR3: CASRHWTSGSHTDTQYF
DNA: TGTGCCAGCAGGCACTGGACTAGCGGGAGCCACACAGATACGCAGTATTTT
V: TRBV6-2/TRBV6-3
size: many
D: TRBD2
J: TRBJ2-3

CDR3: CSGTLGQSGNRQSF
DNA: TGCAGCGGTACACTCGGACAGTCCGGCAATCGGCAGTCCTTC
V: TRBV29-1
size: few
D: -
J: TRBJ2-1

CDR3: CATSPRGGITDTQYF
DNA: TGTGCCACCAGTCCTCGGGGCGGAATCACAGATACGCAGTATTTT
V: TRBV24-1
size: many
D: -
J: TRBJ2-3

CDR3: CASSQTGAVNSPLHF
DNA: TGTGCCAGCAGTCAGACAGGGGCCGTTAATTCACCCCTCCACTTT
V: TRBV2
size: medium-sized
D: TRBD1
J: TRBJ1-6

CDR3: CASSSLDRWRDTQYF
DNA: TGTGCCAGCAGCTCCCTGGACAGGTGGCGGGATACGCAGTATTTT
V: TRBV11-2
size: -
D: TRBD1
J: TRBJ2-3

CDR3: CASSLVPGGNYGYTF
DNA: TGTGCCAGCAGCTTGGTACCCGGGGGAAACTATGGCTACACCTTC
V: TRBV5-4
size: many
D: -
J: TRBJ1-2

CDR3: CASSLTGNTEAFF
DNA: TGCGCCAGCAGCCTGACAGGGAACACTGAAGCTTTCTTT
V: TRBV5-1
size: many
D: -
J: TRBJ1-1

CDR3: CASREQGANTVELFF
DNA: TGTGCCAGCAGGGAACAGGGGGCGAACACCGTGGAGCTGTTTTTC
V: TRBV6-1
size: -
D: TRBD1
J: TRBJ2-2

CDR3: CATSGHSGKVYGYTF
DNA: TGTGCCACCAGTGGACATTCCGGGAAAGTCTATGGCTACACCTTC
V: TRBV24-1
size: few
D: -
J: TRBJ1-2

CDR3: CASTRTGGWQPQHF
DNA: TGTGCCAGCACCCGGACAGGGGGGTGGCAGCCCCAGCATTTT
V: TRBV28
size: many
D: TRBD1
J: TRBJ1-5

CDR3: CSVRVGEAGGTPLHF
DNA: TGCAGTGTCAGAGTAGGAGAGGCAGGAGGGACACCCCTCCACTTT
V: TRBV20-1
size: -
D: -
J: TRBJ1-6

CDR3: CASANYGYTF
DNA: TGTGCCAGCGCTAACTATGGCTACACCTTC
V: TRBV28
size: many
D: -
J: TRBJ1-2

CDR3: CASSVDSGWGYTF
DNA: TGTGCCAGCAGCGTAGACTCCGGGTGGGGCTACACCTTC
V: TRBV9
size: many
D: -
J: TRBJ1-2

CDR3: CASSLDAGLAGKAGELFF
DNA: TGTGCCAGCAGCTTAGATGCGGGCCTAGCGGGAAAAGCCGGGGAGCTGTTTTTT
V: TRBV11-2
size: -
D: TRBD2
J: TRBJ2-2

CDR3: CASSYKASGGYNEQFF
DNA: TGTGCCAGCAGTTACAAAGCTAGCGGGGGGTACAATGAGCAGTTCTTC
V: TRBV6-5
size: many
D: TRBD2
J: TRBJ2-1

CDR3: CASSQDRSGKSYTQYF
DNA: TGCGCCAGCAGCCAAGATAGGAGCGGGAAGTCATATACGCAGTATTTT
V: TRBV4-3
size: many
D: TRBD2
J: TRBJ2-3

CDR3: CSALQNYF
DNA: TGCAGTGCTCTACAGAATTACTTC
V: TRBV20-1
size: many
D: -
J: TRBJ2-7

CDR3: CASSLQEGSDTQYF
DNA: TGTGCCAGCAGCTTACAGGAGGGTTCAGATACGCAGTATTTT
V: TRBV7-6
size: many
D: -
J: TRBJ2-3

CDR3: CAWEQGRYEQYF
DNA: TGTGCCTGGGAACAGGGGCGGTACGAGCAGTACTTC
V: TRBV30
size: -
D: TRBD1
J: TRBJ2-7

CDR3: CSASLAGDSYEQYF
DNA: TGCAGTGCTTCCTTAGCGGGAGATTCCTACGAGCAGTACTTC
V: TRBV20-1
size: many
D: TRBD2
J: TRBJ2-7

CDR3: CASSLGRSSSTTGALFF
DNA: TGTGCCAGCAGTCTAGGACGGTCTTCATCGACCACCGGGGCGCTGTTTTTT
V: TRBV6-1
size: -
D: -
J: TRBJ2-2

CDR3: CASSLKRVGDEQFF
DNA: TGTGCCAGCAGTTTAAAGAGGGTAGGAGATGAGCAGTTCTTC
V: TRBV12-3/TRBV12-4
size: many
D: -
J: TRBJ2-1

CDR3: CASSETTVSVANVLTF
DNA: TGTGCCAGCAGTGAGACTACAGTGTCTGTGGCCAACGTCCTGACTTTC
V: TRBV6-1
size: few
D: -
J: TRBJ2-6

CDR3: CASIDQAGGASYEQYF
DNA: TGTGCCAGCATCGACCAAGCGGGAGGGGCCAGCTACGAGCAGTACTTC
V: TRBV28
size: large
D: TRBD2
J: TRBJ2-7

CDR3: CASSMDIRSTEAFF
DNA: TGTGCCAGCAGTATGGACATTAGGAGCACTGAAGCTTTCTTT
V: TRBV27
size: many
D: -
J: TRBJ1-1

CDR3: CAIRRLAYNEQFF
DNA: TGTGCCATCAGGAGGTTAGCATACAATGAGCAGTTCTTC
V: TRBV10-3
size: many
D: -
J: TRBJ2-1

CDR3: CSVEDRTRSTDTQYF
DNA: TGCAGCGTTGAAGATCGGACTCGTAGCACAGATACGCAGTATTTT
V: TRBV29-1
size: many
D: -
J: TRBJ2-3

CDR3: CVSRWGTDNSPLHF
DNA: TGTGTCAGCAGGTGGGGGACAGATAATTCACCCCTCCACTTT
V: TRBV12-3/TRBV12-4
size: -
D: TRBD1
J: TRBJ1-6

CDR3: CASSEGLPYEQYF
DNA: TGTGCCAGCAGTGAGGGCCTCCCCTACGAGCAGTACTTC
V: TRBV2
size: many
D: -
J: TRBJ2-7

CDR3: CASRGGNEQFF
DNA: TGTGCCAGTAGAGGGGGGAATGAGCAGTTCTTC
V: TRBV19
size: many
D: -
J: TRBJ2-1

CDR3: CASSLRTGQETQYF
DNA: TGTGCCAGCAGCTTAAGGACAGGACAAGAGACCCAGTACTTC
V: TRBV7-2
size: many
D: TRBD1
J: TRBJ2-5

CDR3: CASSEGDSNSPLHF
DNA: TGTGCTAGCAGCGAAGGGGACTCCAATTCACCCCTCCACTTT
V: TRBV9
size: -
D: -
J: TRBJ1-6

CDR3: CASSRRDRDGYTF
DNA: TGTGCCAGCAGCCGCCGGGACAGGGATGGCTACACCTTC
V: TRBV7-2
size: many
D: TRBD1
J: TRBJ1-2

CDR3: CASSVGVGAGGLETQYF
DNA: TGTGCCAGCAGCGTAGGGGTGGGGGCAGGGGGATTGGAGACCCAGTACTTC
V: TRBV9
size: many
D: TRBD1
J: TRBJ2-5

CDR3: CSVRRQGAYISPLHF
DNA: TGCAGTGTTCGCCGACAGGGGGCATATATTTCACCCCTCCACTTT
V: TRBV20-1
size: once
D: TRBD1
J: TRBJ1-6

CDR3: CASSLGYREQYF
DNA: TGTGCCAGCAGCTTGGGCTACAGGGAACAGTACTTC
V: TRBV7-9
size: medium-sized
D: -
J: TRBJ2-7